The entry below gives a single T cell receptor beta chain sequence along with its context. The antigen is unknown. The sample belongs to a study of cytomegalovirus exposure and HLA in healthy donors. Everyone who donated was a healthy bone marrow donor. General study results and limits: DRB1 showed the most TCR associations and HLA-C the fewest in a later analysis, as rates varied by HLA locus. According to a later analysis, most TCR beta chains associated with CMV appeared HLA-restricted.

The CDR3 sequence is 14 residues long. Germline V gene lookup returns CDR1 SGHRS and CDR2 YFSETQ. V lost 0 bases, J lost 4 bases, and 10 bases lay in between. With 60 Vbeta and 13 Jbeta primers, the PCR was carried out. Generated by immunoSEQ multiplex PCR, the TCRdb table keeps only in-frame clones and is missing some. The data contain roughly 120,000 clones, 75% of them singletons. This receptor was obtained from a woman between 18 and 29 years old in good health and CMV-seronegative. Sequenced input: PBMCs. The rearrangement uses TRBV5-1 and TRBJ1-1; D unclear. The CDR3: CASSLVGEGTEAFF. The CDR3 coding sequence is TGCGCCAGCAGCTTGGTAGGTGAGGGCACTGAAGCTTTCTTT.